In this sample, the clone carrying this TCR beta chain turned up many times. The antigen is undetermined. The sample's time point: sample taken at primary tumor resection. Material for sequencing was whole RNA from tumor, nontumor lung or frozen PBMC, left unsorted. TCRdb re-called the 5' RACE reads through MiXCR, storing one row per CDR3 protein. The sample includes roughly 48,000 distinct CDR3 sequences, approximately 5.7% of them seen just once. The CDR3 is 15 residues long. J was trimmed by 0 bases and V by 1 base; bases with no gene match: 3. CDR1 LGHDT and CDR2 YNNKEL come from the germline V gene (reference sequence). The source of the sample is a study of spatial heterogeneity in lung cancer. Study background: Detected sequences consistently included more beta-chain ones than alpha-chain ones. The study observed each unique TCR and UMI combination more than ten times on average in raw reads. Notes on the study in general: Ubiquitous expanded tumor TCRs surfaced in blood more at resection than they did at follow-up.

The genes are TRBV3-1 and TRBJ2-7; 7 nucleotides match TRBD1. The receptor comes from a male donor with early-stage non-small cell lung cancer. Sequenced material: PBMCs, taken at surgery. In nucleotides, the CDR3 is TGTGCCAGCAGCCAAGTTGGGACAGCCTCCTACGAGCAGTACTTC. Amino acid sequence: CASSQVGTASYEQYF.